This T cell receptor beta chain was identified in a study of blood T cell repertoires in COVID-19 (dated by TCRdb to about 2020). At the level of the whole study: Collaborator samples came from the United States, Italy and Spain and covered acute and convalescent phases of COVID-19. The prospective study material was composed of cDNA or gDNA derived from T cells, B-cell-depleted T cells, or PBMCs. The dataset comprised deeply sampled blood TCRbeta repertoires from subjects exposed to, actively infected with, or recovered from COVID-19. The repertoires were released in a freely available public database intended as a resource for research on the immune response to SARS-CoV-2. Samples came from the ongoing ImmuneRACE study (first 160 participants) plus 1,254 subjects from 6 global collaborators. A de-identified subject ID, COVID-19 status, age in years and sex were almost always included in the sample metadata. Where available, HLA class I and class II types were obtained from metadata supplied by the sample provider rather than from assay-based typing. Broader findings and caveats from the paper: The amount of clinical and demographic metadata varied by source and participant and was provided uncurated.

V loses 3 bases, J loses 4 bases, and the germline ends lie 9 bases apart. Sequences MNHNS (CDR1) and SASEGT (CDR2) are obtained from the germline V gene. Its CDR3 holds 13 amino acids, cysteine through phenylalanine. Only CDR3 DNA remains: 39 bases, in frame from the first base. To note about this clone: This receptor's antigen is unknown. Per-base qualities were not stored, and no clone one base away is much larger.

TCRbeta CDR3 regions were amplified from genomic DNA using the immunoSEQ Assay, a bias-controlled multiplex PCR. Regarding the original processing steps: Nucleated cell counts per sample were estimated from amplification of reference gene primers within the assay. To quantify the absolute abundance of each unique TCRbeta CDR3 rearrangement, sequence reads were collapsed and filtered. For each sample, productive Simpson clonality was calculated as the square root of Simpson's diversity index across productive rearrangements. TCRdb's version of the immuneACCESS table is confined to in-frame rearrangements and falls short of the full clone set. An unresolved V gene accounts for under half of the shortfall where checked; the remainder is of unknown origin. The V and J calls and clone size were taken over from that table, and D and trimming were inferred from the DNA. The sample profile shows some 180,000 clones; 70% to 80% of them were found once. The biggest ten clones account for approximately 9% of the sample.

Collaborating institutions collected whole blood in K2EDTA tubes following their own protocols. For TCRbeta analysis, collaborators shipped samples as frozen whole blood, isolated PBMCs, or DNA extracted from either of those sample types. This sequence originates from a woman aged 50 to 65 with active or convalescent COVID-19. The sequenced material came from peripheral blood. In this chain, TRBV6-1 is recombined with TRBJ2-5; D gene: possibly TRBD1, on 6 matching bases. The DNA is as follows: TGTGCCAGCAGTGATACAGGGACAGAGACCCAGTACTTC. Its protein reads: CASSDTGTETQYF.